The entry below describes one T cell receptor beta chain. No antigen is known for it. This sample is drawn from a study of T cell repertoires in ileal Crohn's disease. Study-level results: Sorted CD8 T cells held more high-frequency clones than CD4. Endoscopic recurrence occurred in every patient whose clonality exceeded 26.8%.

The CDR3 loop spans 14 amino acids. Germline values: CDR1 SNHLY, CDR2 FYNNEI. V lost 4 bases to trimming and J lost 0 bases; unmatched junction nucleotides: 2. TCRB immunosequencing input was about 0.55 micrograms of biopsy DNA per sample. Sequenced by immunoSEQ multiplex PCR; TCRdb stores in-frame clones only, minus some. Of tens of thousands of clones in the sample, approximately 78% are singletons; the top ten hold roughly 6%. The sample taken for sequencing was ileal tissue. The receptor's source is an adult with Crohn's disease. The chain employs TRBV2 and TRBJ1-1; the match to TRBD1 covers 7 bases. The CDR3 loop reads CASSGQGLNTEAFF. The CDR3 region has the DNA TGTGCCAGCAGTGGACAGGGATTGAACACTGAAGCTTTCTTT.